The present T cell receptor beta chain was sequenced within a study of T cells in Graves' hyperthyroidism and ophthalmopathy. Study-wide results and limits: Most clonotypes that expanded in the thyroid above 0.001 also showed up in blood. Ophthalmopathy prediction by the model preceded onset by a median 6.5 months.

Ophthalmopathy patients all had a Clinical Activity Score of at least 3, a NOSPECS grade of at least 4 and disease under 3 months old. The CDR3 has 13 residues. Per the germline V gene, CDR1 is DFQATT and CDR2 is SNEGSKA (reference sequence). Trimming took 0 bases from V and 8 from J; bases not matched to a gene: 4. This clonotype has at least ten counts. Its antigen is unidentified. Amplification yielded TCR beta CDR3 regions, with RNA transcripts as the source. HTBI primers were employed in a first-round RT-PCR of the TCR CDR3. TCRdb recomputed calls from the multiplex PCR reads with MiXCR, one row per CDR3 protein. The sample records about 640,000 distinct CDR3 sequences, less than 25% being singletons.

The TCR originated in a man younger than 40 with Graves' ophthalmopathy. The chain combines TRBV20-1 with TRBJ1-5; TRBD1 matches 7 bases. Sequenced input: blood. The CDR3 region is CSARDVQGKPQHF. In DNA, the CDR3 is TGCAGTGCTAGAGACGTACAGGGGAAGCCCCAGCATTTT.